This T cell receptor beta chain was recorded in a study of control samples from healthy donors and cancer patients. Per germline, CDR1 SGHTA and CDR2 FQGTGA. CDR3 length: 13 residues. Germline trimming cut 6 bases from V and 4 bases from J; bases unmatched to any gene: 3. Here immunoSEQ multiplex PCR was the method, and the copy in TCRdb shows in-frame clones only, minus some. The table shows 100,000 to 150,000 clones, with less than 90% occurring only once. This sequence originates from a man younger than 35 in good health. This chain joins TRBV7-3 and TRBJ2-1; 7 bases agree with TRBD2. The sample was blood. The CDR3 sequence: CASSGGLYNEQFF. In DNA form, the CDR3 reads TGTGCCAGCAGTGGGGGACTATACAATGAGCAGTTCTTC.